This entry describes one T cell receptor (beta chain). The data stem from a study of T cell changes during pregnancy in multiple sclerosis. Sequencing was performed with immunoSEQ multiplex PCR; in TCRdb, only in-frame clones are kept and a portion is missing. Counted here are fewer than 55,000 clones, 80% to 95% occurring once; the ten biggest clones make up 0.8% to 1%. This CDR3 region has 12 residues. The V gene's germline CDR1 is MNHEY and CDR2 SVGAGI. The V end lost 8 bases, the J end lost 8 bases, and 15 bases lay between the germline ends. This sequence originates from a female donor with multiple sclerosis, enrolled in a pregnancy study. The rearrangement uses TRBV6-5 and TRBJ1-2, with D tentatively TRBD1 (5 bases). The material sequenced was peripheral blood, taken after pregnancy. This chain's CDR3 is CASSYRGVGYTF. The CDR3 DNA reads TGTGCCAGCTCCTATAGGGGTGTCGGCTACACCTTC.